The clone carrying this T cell receptor beta chain showed up just a few times. Its antigen is not identified. It was with 60 Vbeta and 13 Jbeta primers that the PCR ran. The assay was immunoSEQ multiplex PCR, and TCRdb's table has in-frame clones only and misses some. In the table there are some 120,000 clones, about 9.4% of which are singletons. The data are from a study of cytomegalovirus exposure and HLA in healthy donors. The ends lost 6 bases at V and 5 bases at J; junction bases unmatched: 6. Germline loops: CDR1 SNHLY, CDR2 FYNNEI. This CDR3 has 15 amino acids. Study outcomes and limitations: Associated with cytomegalovirus, according to the listing, were fewer than 200 TCR beta chains.

This chain connects TRBV2 to TRBJ1-6; 8 bases map to TRBD1. The receptor's source is a woman aged 40 to 50 in good health and CMV-seropositive. The sequenced sample was PBMCs. The chain's CDR3 is CASRDRGGNNSPLHF. The CDR3 region has the DNA TGTGCCAGCAGAGACAGGGGCGGTAATAATTCACCCCTCCACTTT.